The 27 T cell receptor beta chains listed next were all sequenced from one sample in a study of T cells in Graves' hyperthyroidism and ophthalmopathy. Amplification of TCR beta CDR3 regions used RNA as the template. HTBI primers drove first-round RT-PCR of the TCR CDR3. TCRdb redid the calling of the multiplex PCR reads with MiXCR, one entry per CDR3 protein. The data contain some 380,000 distinct CDR3 sequences, roughly 14% of them seen just once; the ten biggest clones take up around 20%. Source material: blood. The receptors originated from a man younger than 45 with Graves' hyperthyroidism that later progressed to Graves' ophthalmopathy.

This clonotype was observed many times. V gene TRBV6-2 or TRBV6-3 combines with J gene TRBJ2-7; the D gene is possibly TRBD2 (6 bases). The CDR3 loop spans 14 amino acids. The germline V gene encodes CDR1 MNHEY and CDR2 SVGEGT. Trimming removed 6 bases from V and 6 bases from J, with 18 bases in between. As DNA, the CDR3 is TGTGCCAGCAGCAGATTAGCGGCCACCTCCGAGCAGTACTTC. It yields the protein CASSRLAATSEQYF.

This clonotype was found many times. The V gene is TRBV11-2, the J gene TRBJ1-6; D is uncertain. Germline V CDR1 and CDR2: SGHAT, FQNNGV. The CDR3 runs 13 residues. V lost 1 base and J lost 9, with 7 bases in between. The CDR3 coding sequence is TGTGCCAGCAGCTTAGTCGGAGGTTCACCCCTCCACTTT. Translating gives CASSLVGGSPLHF.

In this sample, this clonotype turned up a few times. The genes are TRBV9 and TRBJ2-1; possible D gene TRBD2, 5 bases. The CDR3 consists of 15 residues. Germline V gene lookup returns CDR1 SGDLS and CDR2 YYNGEE. With 4 bases removed from V and 1 base from J, the gap between germline ends came to 12 bases. CDR3 DNA: TGTGCCAGCAGCTCCGAGCGGATATCCTACAATGAGCAGTTCTTC. This codes for CASSSERISYNEQFF.

The rearrangement joins TRBV30 to TRBJ2-1; D may correspond to TRBD1 or TRBD2 (5 bases each). CDR1 is GTSNPN and CDR2 is SVGIG in the germline V gene (reference sequence). Trimming cost V 4 bases and J 4 bases, with 8 bases left between them. This CDR3 has 12 amino acids. The CDR3 spells CAWKGPYNEQFF. CDR3 nucleotides: TGTGCCTGGAAGGGACCTTACAATGAGCAGTTCTTC.

This clonotype was picked up many times. The V call is TRBV27, the J call TRBJ1-1; D is ambiguous. With 2 bases removed from V and 5 bases from J, the gap between germline ends came to 9 bases. The germline CDR1 and CDR2 sequences are MNHEY and SMNVEV (reference sequence). The length of the CDR3 is 13 residues. CDR3 sequence reads: CASSLPSRTEAFF. The DNA of the CDR3 is TGTGCCAGCAGTTTACCCTCTCGGACTGAAGCTTTCTTT.

This clonotype was detected only a few times. The rearrangement joins TRBV28 to TRBJ1-2; no reliable D call. CDR3 length: 15 residues. V was shortened by 1 base and J by 4 bases, with 13 bases between the two germline ends. In germline, CDR1 is MDHEN, CDR2 SYDVKM. As DNA, the CDR3 is TGTGCCAGCAGTTTATCCCCAACGAATCTCTATGGCTACACCTTC. Translated: CASSLSPTNLYGYTF.

This clonotype appeared many times. The chain joins TRBV11-3 to TRBJ2-1; D is uncertain. V lost 1 base, J lost 0 bases, and 7 bases lay in between. Germline lookup yields CDR1 SGHNT and CDR2 YENEEA. This CDR3 spans 15 amino acids. The chain's CDR3 is CASSLAGSSYNEQFF. Here the CDR3 DNA reads TGTGCCAGCAGCTTAGCTGGCTCCTCCTACAATGAGCAGTTCTTC.

This clonotype occurred a few times. This chain connects TRBV6-1 to TRBJ2-3; a possible D gene is TRBD2 (5 bases). The CDR3 totals 13 residues. Germline CDR1 MNHNS, CDR2 SASEGT. V dropped 6 bases and J dropped 6 bases, with 13 bases sitting between them. CDR3 sequence reads: CASRSGVGDTQYF. In nucleotides, the CDR3 is TGTGCCAGCAGATCCGGGGTAGGGGATACGCAGTATTTT.

This clonotype was picked up many times. The chain employs TRBV27 and TRBJ1-5; D is undetermined. V was cut by 2 bases and J by 3 bases, with 2 bases left in between. Germline V gene data show CDR1 as MNHEY and CDR2 as SMNVEV (reference sequence). This CDR3 region has 12 residues. CDR3 in DNA: TGTGCCAGCAGTTTACCCAATCAGCCCCAGCATTTT. Residues: CASSLPNQPQHF.

This clonotype occurred a few times. The chain couples TRBV9 to TRBJ2-7; D is perhaps TRBD2 (6 bases). Trimming left V 4 bases short and J 3 bases short, with 11 bases between. Germline values: CDR1 SGDLS, CDR2 YYNGEE. This CDR3 is built from 13 residues. The CDR3 sequence: CASSPRDFYEQYF. Written as DNA, the CDR3 is TGTGCCAGCAGCCCTCGGGACTTCTACGAGCAGTACTTC.

The sample holds many counts of this clonotype. This sequence joins TRBV7-6 and TRBJ1-5, with D hard to call. Germline CDR1 and CDR2: SGHVS and FNYEAQ. The CDR3 runs to 15 residues. V lost 1 base and J lost 4, with 11 bases in between. CDR3 protein: CASSLDPVTNQPQHF. CDR3 DNA sequence: TGTGCCAGCAGCTTAGATCCAGTCACTAATCAGCCCCAGCATTTT.

This clonotype was seen many times. The chain combines TRBV3-1 with TRBJ1-1; D remains ambiguous. Trimming stripped 0 bases from V and 6 bases from J, with 11 bases between. The CDR3 loop spans 14 amino acids. The V gene's germline CDR1 is LGHDT and CDR2 YNNKEL (reference sequence). The CDR3 region has the DNA TGTGCCAGCAGCCAAGACTACCGTGGGGCTGAAGCTTTCTTT. Amino acids: CASSQDYRGAEAFF.

As to this clonotype: This clone may be a read error of a much larger clone one base away. This rearrangement joins TRBV20-1 to TRBJ2-3; D is possibly TRBD2 (6 bases). This CDR3 contains 14 residues. The germline V gene encodes CDR1 DFQATT and CDR2 SNEGSKA (reference sequence). This CDR3 reads CSAPRGTPTDAQYF. Written as DNA, the CDR3 is TGCAGTGCCCCACGGGGGACCCCCACAGATGCGCAGTATTTT.

In its sample, this clonotype was seen many times. The V gene is TRBV12-3 or TRBV12-4, the J gene TRBJ1-1; no firm D call. The CDR3 is made up of 14 amino acids. Trimming removed 1 base at V and 3 bases at J, with 9 bases between. The CDR3 here is CASSLGAVYTEAFF. The CDR3, as DNA: TGTGCCAGCAGTTTAGGAGCAGTCTACACTGAAGCTTTCTTT.

There are many counts of this clonotype. J is TRBJ2-3 and V is TRBV20-1; 7 bases fit TRBD1. Germline CDR1 DFQATT, CDR2 SNEGSKA (reference sequence). The CDR3 is 15 amino acids. V shed 4 bases and J 0 bases; nucleotides not matched to a gene: 7. The CDR3: CSATKYRGSTDTQYF. CDR3 in DNA: TGCAGTGCTACCAAGTACAGGGGTAGCACAGATACGCAGTATTTT.

V usage is TRBV10-3 and J usage is TRBJ1-4, with 8 nucleotides matching TRBD1. V was pared by 0 bases and J by 5 bases, with 5 bases of the junction left unmatched. Germline CDR1 reads ENHRY; CDR2 reads SYGVKD. The CDR3 sequence is 16 residues long. CDR3 nucleotides: TGTGCCATCAGTGAGTCAAGGACAGGGTTGAATGAAAAACTGTTTTTT. This encodes CAISESRTGLNEKLFF.

There are many counts of this clonotype. The CDR3 region has the DNA TGTGCCAGCAGTTTGCGCTCACCCTCCTACGAGCAGTACTTC. It is translated as CASSLRSPSYEQYF. The rearrangement links TRBV28 to TRBJ2-7, with unresolved D. The germline V and J ends were trimmed by 3 bases and 0 bases, with 9 bases remaining between them. CDR1 MDHEN and CDR2 SYDVKM come from the germline V gene. The length of the CDR3 is 14 residues.

The chain employs TRBV7-9 and TRBJ2-3, with D maybe TRBD1 (5 bases). There are 14 residues in the CDR3. Per germline, CDR1 SEHNR and CDR2 FQNEAQ (reference sequence). Between the trimmed V and J ends, which lost 3 bases and 1 base, there was a span of 8 bases. For the CDR3, the DNA is TGTGCCAGCAGCTTGAAGACAGGCACAGATACGCAGTATTTT. Translated: CASSLKTGTDTQYF.

This clonotype was picked up a small number of times. The J gene is TRBJ2-7, the V gene TRBV20-1; TRBD1 matches at 8 bases. The CDR3 contains 16 residues. CDR1 is DFQATT, CDR2 SNEGSKA, per germline (reference sequence). J gave up 1 base and V 0 bases, and 8 bases lay outside the gene matches. CDR3 DNA: TGCAGTGCTAGAGATTGGGGGAGACAGGGGTCCTACGAGCAGTACTTC. Encoded protein: CSARDWGRQGSYEQYF.

This clonotype was seen a few times. This chain's CDR3 is CSARDPGRSNQPQHF. The CDR3 nucleotides are TGCAGTGCTAGAGATCCGGGCAGGAGCAATCAGCCCCAGCATTTT. V usage is TRBV20-1 and J usage is TRBJ1-5; D call uncertain. V dropped 0 bases and J dropped 1 base, with 10 bases sitting between them. Germline V lookup: CDR1 DFQATT, CDR2 SNEGSKA (reference sequence). CDR3 length: 15 residues.

V is TRBV2 and J is TRBJ1-5, with 8 bases lining up with TRBD1. This CDR3 comprises 14 residues. Looked up from germline, CDR1 is SNHLY and CDR2 is FYNNEI. The ends lost 4 bases at V and 7 bases at J; junction bases unmatched: 6. CDR3 in DNA: TGTGCCAGCAGTGCGGGACAGGTCTGGCAGCCCCAGCATTTT. As protein: CASSAGQVWQPQHF.

Many counts were recorded for this clonotype. J is TRBJ1-6 and V is TRBV12-3 or TRBV12-4, with 10 bases fitting TRBD1. This CDR3 is 15 amino acids long. V trimming: 4 bases; J trimming: 7 bases; junction bases outside the gene matches: 4. The CDR3 region has the DNA TGTGCCAGCAGTTCAGGACAGGGGGGGAATTCACCCCTCCACTTT. This sequence encodes CASSSGQGGNSPLHF.

The chain has TRBV20-1 and TRBJ2-3; 7 nucleotides align to TRBD2. CDR3 size: 19 residues. The germline V gene has CDR1 DFQATT and CDR2 SNEGSKA (reference sequence). After removal of 1 base from V and 4 bases from J, the junction contained 20 bases not matched to a gene. The CDR3 DNA follows: TGCAGTGCTAGAGGGTTGGGAGCGGGGACGAAGGTGGCCCCAGATACGCAGTATTTT. Amino acid sequence: CSARGLGAGTKVAPDTQYF.

The CDR3 sequence: CAWSVSDSNYGYTF. In DNA, the CDR3 is TGTGCCTGGAGTGTATCGGACAGTAACTATGGCTACACCTTC. The rearrangement uses TRBV30 and TRBJ1-2; tentatively, D is TRBD1 (6 bases). Trimming pared 0 bases from V and 1 base from J, leaving 9 bases between. Germline-derived CDR1 and CDR2 are GTSNPN and SVGIG (reference sequence). The CDR3 is 14 residues long.

This clonotype has ten or more counts. This chain connects TRBV29-1 to TRBJ1-2; TRBD1 might be the D (6 bases). The germline gives CDR1 SQVTM, CDR2 ANQGSEA. This CDR3 is built from 13 residues. Trimming removed 4 bases from V and 4 bases from J, with 13 bases in between. The CDR3 DNA sequence: TGCAGCGTTGGGACAGAGAACGTCTATGGCTACACCTTC. Residues: CSVGTENVYGYTF.

In its sample, this clonotype was seen a few times. The chain uses TRBV3-1 and TRBJ1-2; 9 positions agree with TRBD1. Germline V gives CDR1 LGHDT, CDR2 YNNKEL (reference sequence). This CDR3 comprises 13 residues. The junction had 5 bases not matched to a gene; V was cut back by 5 bases and J by 7 bases. The CDR3 sequence: CASSKQGAGGYTF. The CDR3 DNA reads TGTGCCAGCAGCAAACAGGGGGCGGGTGGCTACACCTTC.

This clonotype was found a few times. The chain recombines TRBV5-1 with TRBJ2-6; 8 bases are a match to TRBD1. Per the germline V gene, CDR1 is SGHRS and CDR2 is YFSETQ. V lost 7 bases to trimming and J lost 2 bases; unmatched junction nucleotides: 2. The CDR3 is 14 amino acids. Here the CDR3 DNA reads TGCGCCAGCCAGGGGGCGGCTGGGGCCAACGTCCTGACTTTC. It codes for CASQGAAGANVLTF. Complete variable domain (other parts from reference TRBV5-1 and TRBJ2-6): KAGVTQTPRYLIKTRGQQVTLSCSPISGHRSVSWYQQTPGQGLQFLFEYFSETQRNKGNFPGRFSGRQFSNSRSEMNVSTLELGDSALYLCASQGAAGANVLTFGAGSRLTVL.